Below, 31 T cell receptor beta chains from the same sample are listed, as sequenced in a study of cytomegalovirus exposure and HLA in healthy donors. Method: immunoSEQ multiplex PCR; TCRdb's copy keeps in-frame clones and lacks some. The sample shows more than 50,000 clones, roughly 90% of them seen only once. Sequencing was performed on PBMCs. The origin of the receptors is a woman aged 25 to 45 in good health and CMV-seronegative.

This chain joins TRBV9 and TRBJ1-3; no clear D. The CDR3 is 16 residues long. V lost 0 bases and J lost 0, with 10 bases in between. Germline values: CDR1 SGDLS, CDR2 YYNGEE. The CDR3 reads CASSVGAPSSGNTIYF. As DNA, the CDR3 is TGTGCCAGCAGCGTAGGGGCCCCAAGCTCTGGAAACACCATATATTTT.

V gene TRBV10-1 combines with J gene TRBJ1-5; 11 nucleotides line up with TRBD1. The CDR3 is 16 residues long. Trimming cost V 6 bases and J 0 bases; bases outside gene matches: 4. Germline lookup yields CDR1 WNHNN and CDR2 SYGVQD (reference sequence). CDR3 loop: CASRRGQGASNQPQHF. Written as DNA, the CDR3 is TGCGCCAGCAGACGCGGACAGGGGGCTAGCAATCAGCCCCAGCATTTT.

The chain carries TRBV5-1 and TRBJ1-1; no clear D gene. Trimming left V 0 bases short and J 3 bases short, with 6 bases between. The CDR3 runs to 13 residues. From germline, CDR1 is SGHRS and CDR2 YFSETQ. CDR3 nucleotide sequence: TGCGCCAGCAGCTTGGAGCTCTACACTGAAGCTTTCTTT. Protein product: CASSLELYTEAFF. The full variable domain, its missing parts supplied by reference TRBV5-1 and TRBJ1-1, is KAGVTQTPRYLIKTRGQQVTLSCSPISGHRSVSWYQQTPGQGLQFLFEYFSETQRNKGNFPGRFSGRQFSNSRSEMNVSTLELGDSALYLCASSLELYTEAFFGQGTRLTVV.

The rearrangement links TRBV7-3 to TRBJ2-3, with a weak D call TRBD1 (6 bases). CDR3 size: 15 residues. Trimming shortened V by 5 bases and J by 6 bases, and 18 bases separated the two germline ends. CDR1 is SGHTA, CDR2 FQGTGA, per germline. For the CDR3, the DNA is TGTGCCAGCAGCGTTTCGGGACAATTAACGGATACGCAGTATTTT. Translated: CASSVSGQLTDTQYF.

The V call is TRBV19, the J call TRBJ1-4, with TRBD1 matching over 7 bases. Germline V gene data show CDR1 as LNHDA and CDR2 as SQIVND (reference sequence). The V segment lost 5 bases and the J segment 8 bases; nucleotides outside the gene matches: 5. The CDR3 is 13 amino acids. In nucleotides, the CDR3 is TGTGCCAGTAGTCTGGCGGACAGGGAAAAACTGTTTTTT. As protein: CASSLADREKLFF.

V and J are TRBV2 and TRBJ1-5; maybe TRBD1 (6 bases). Germline lookup yields CDR1 SNHLY and CDR2 FYNNEI. Trimming cost V 4 bases and J 7 bases, with 11 bases left between them. The CDR3 is made up of 13 amino acids. CDR3 sequence (DNA): TGTGCCAGCAGTGCGGGGGGCCGGCAGCCCCAGCATTTT. Protein: CASSAGGRQPQHF.

This rearrangement joins TRBV6-5 to TRBJ1-5; no firm D call. The CDR3 runs 15 residues. Trimming cost V 0 bases and J 4 bases, with 10 bases left between them. In germline, CDR1 is MNHEY, CDR2 SVGAGI. For the CDR3, the DNA is TGTGCCAGCAGTTACTCGGTCCAGGTTAATCAGCCCCAGCATTTT. This translates into CASSYSVQVNQPQHF.

The chain joins TRBV4-2 to TRBJ2-1, with D unclear. The V gene lost 0 bases and the J gene lost 7 bases, with 7 bases spanning the gap. Germline-derived CDR1 and CDR2 are LGHNA and YNFKEQ. The CDR3 is made up of 13 amino acids. Here the CDR3 DNA reads TGTGCCAGCAGCCAAGACCAACTGAATGAGCAGTTCTTC. This gives the protein CASSQDQLNEQFF.

The chain uses TRBV27 and TRBJ2-1; D unclear. The germline gives CDR1 MNHEY, CDR2 SMNVEV (reference sequence). The CDR3 sequence is 11 residues long. Trimming pared 3 bases from V and 10 bases from J, leaving 7 bases between. The CDR3 DNA follows: TGTGCCAGCAGTTTGAGGAGCGAGCAGTTCTTC. Protein sequence: CASSLRSEQFF.

CDR3 nucleotide sequence: TGCAGCGTTGAAGGGGGGGCGGGAGTACGGACTGAGCAGTTCTTC. This gives the protein CSVEGGAGVRTEQFF. The genes are TRBV29-1 and TRBJ2-1, with D perhaps matching TRBD2 (7 bases). The V end lost 1 base, the J end lost 9 bases, and 19 bases lay between the germline ends. The germline CDR1 and CDR2 sequences are SQVTM and ANQGSEA. The CDR3 contains 15 residues.

This clone was detected only a few times. V usage is TRBV6-4 and J usage is TRBJ2-1; 7 bases line up with TRBD2. Germline values: CDR1 MRHNA, CDR2 SNTAGT. This CDR3 is 17 amino acids long. The trim removed 0 bases at V and 0 bases at J, leaving 5 bases unmatched. CDR3 residues: CASSDSREGNSYNEQFF. The CDR3 coding sequence is TGTGCCAGCAGTGACTCGAGGGAGGGGAACTCCTACAATGAGCAGTTCTTC.

The chain employs TRBV5-6 and TRBJ2-2; D gene uncertain. The CDR3 length is 13 residues. Trimming cost V 0 bases and J 6 bases, with 6 bases left between them. Germline-derived CDR1 and CDR2 are SGHDT and YYEEEE. The CDR3 sequence: CASSLGASGELFF. For the CDR3, the DNA is TGTGCCAGCAGCTTGGGGGCTTCCGGGGAGCTGTTTTTT.

The V call is TRBV9, the J call TRBJ2-7; possibly TRBD2 for D (5 bases). The V end lost 3 bases, the J end lost 3 bases, and 19 bases lay between the germline ends. Germline V gene data show CDR1 as SGDLS and CDR2 as YYNGEE. The CDR3 is made up of 16 amino acids. The CDR3 nucleotides read TGTGCCAGCAGCGGAAATCCGGCCAGAGGGTTCTACGAGCAGTACTTC. This gives the protein CASSGNPARGFYEQYF.

J is TRBJ2-7 and V is TRBV19; the match to TRBD2 covers 10 bases. CDR3 size: 15 residues. V lost 3 bases to trimming and J lost 0 bases; unmatched junction nucleotides: 2. The germline gives CDR1 LNHDA, CDR2 SQIVND (reference sequence). CDR3 DNA sequence: TGTGCCAGTAGTATGACTAGCGGGCCCTCCTACGAGCAGTACTTC. Its translation is CASSMTSGPSYEQYF.

The J gene is TRBJ2-6, the V gene TRBV25-1, with D perhaps matching TRBD1 (5 bases). Between the trimmed V and J ends, which lost 4 bases and 2 bases, there was a span of 12 bases. CDR1 and CDR2 from the germline V gene are MGHDK and SYGVNS. This CDR3 has 16 amino acids. In DNA form, the CDR3 reads TGTGCCAGCAGTGGGCAGGGCGGTCCTGGGGCCAACGTCCTGACTTTC. This codes for CASSGQGGPGANVLTF. Complete variable domain (other parts from reference TRBV25-1 and TRBJ2-6): EADIYQTPRYLVIGTGKKITLECSQTMGHDKMYWYQQDPGMELHLIHYSYGVNSTEKGDLSSESTVSRIRTEHFPLTLESARPSHTSQYLCASSGQGGPGANVLTFGAGSRLTVL.

This sequence joins TRBV19 and TRBJ1-5, with TRBD1 matching 8 bases. The germline CDR1 and CDR2 sequences are LNHDA and SQIVND (reference sequence). V trimming: 4 bases; J trimming: 1 base; junction bases outside the gene matches: 9. This CDR3 contains 17 residues. DNA for the CDR3: TGTGCCAGTAGTAGGAGAGTCCAGGGGGCAAGCAATCAGCCCCAGCATTTT. Its protein is CASSRRVQGASNQPQHF.

This chain links TRBV7-8 with TRBJ1-1, with 9 positions matching TRBD1. This CDR3 spans 13 amino acids. The germline V gene encodes CDR1 SGHVS and CDR2 FQNEAQ. The trim removed 5 bases at V and 5 bases at J, leaving 3 bases unmatched. CDR3 in DNA: TGTGCCAGCAGCGGACAGGGGAGGACTGAAGCTTTCTTT. Its translation is CASSGQGRTEAFF.

This clone was recorded a few times. The chain employs TRBV18 and TRBJ2-1; TRBD2 matches 10 bases. V lost 0 bases and J lost 0; bases outside the gene matches: 2. Germline V lookup: CDR1 KGHSH, CDR2 LQKENI. CDR3 length: 17 residues. The CDR3 coding sequence is TGTGCCAGCTCACCACCTTCTAGCGGGGGCTCCTACAATGAGCAGTTCTTC. Protein: CASSPPSSGGSYNEQFF.

V and J are TRBV5-1 and TRBJ2-6, with a tentative D call TRBD1 (5 bases). Trimming cost V 5 bases and J 0 bases, with 12 bases left between them. The CDR3 totals 16 residues. Germline loops: CDR1 SGHRS, CDR2 YFSETQ. CDR3: CASRPGSGSGANVLTF. The CDR3 bases are TGCGCCAGCAGACCAGGGTCGGGCTCTGGGGCCAACGTCCTGACTTTC. Supplemented by reference TRBV5-1 and TRBJ2-6, the full variable domain reads KAGVTQTPRYLIKTRGQQVTLSCSPISGHRSVSWYQQTPGQGLQFLFEYFSETQRNKGNFPGRFSGRQFSNSRSEMNVSTLELGDSALYLCASRPGSGSGANVLTFGAGSRLTVL.

This clone was picked up a small number of times. The chain has TRBV28 and TRBJ1-4; TRBD1 is a possible D gene (5 bases). Germline CDR1 and CDR2: MDHEN and SYDVKM. V lost 5 bases and J lost 5, with 12 bases in between. The CDR3 covers 14 residues. This chain's CDR3 is CASSIQEPNEKLFF. In nucleotides, the CDR3 is TGTGCCAGCAGTATACAGGAGCCGAATGAAAAACTGTTTTTT.

The J gene is TRBJ1-1, the V gene TRBV4-2; D gene uncertain. CDR3 length equals 14 residues. Trimming shortened V by 0 bases and J by 6 bases, and 11 bases separated the two germline ends. CDR1 is LGHNA, CDR2 YNFKEQ, per germline. The CDR3 is CASSQDWREAEAFF. The CDR3 coding sequence is TGTGCCAGCAGCCAAGATTGGCGGGAGGCTGAAGCTTTCTTT.

V is TRBV7-8 and J is TRBJ2-7; 7 nucleotides line up with TRBD2. The CDR3 has 15 amino acids. V trimming: 2 bases; J trimming: 6 bases; junction bases outside the gene matches: 10. The germline gives CDR1 SGHVS, CDR2 FQNEAQ. CDR3: CASSLNAGDVGEQYF. In DNA, the CDR3 is TGTGCCAGCAGCTTAAACGCGGGAGATGTGGGCGAGCAGTACTTC. The variable domain in full, completed from reference TRBV7-8 and TRBJ2-7, reads GAGVSQSPRYKVAKRGQDVALRCDPISGHVSLFWYQQALGQGPEFLTYFQNEAQLDKSGLPSDRFFAERPEGSVSTLKIQRTQQEDSAVYLCASSLNAGDVGEQYFGPGTRLTVT.

CDR3 DNA: TGTGCCAGCAGTGAAGTTAAGGCTAGCTCGGATACGCAGTATTTT. Residues: CASSEVKASSDTQYF. V and J are TRBV6-1 and TRBJ2-3; possible D gene TRBD2, 5 bases. Between the trimmed V and J ends, which lost 1 base and 6 bases, there was a span of 14 bases. Germline V lookup: CDR1 MNHNS, CDR2 SASEGT. CDR3 length: 15 amino acids.

The chain is built from TRBV7-9 and TRBJ1-4; TRBD1 might be the D (5 bases). The CDR3 totals 13 residues. Trimming left V 5 bases short and J 7 bases short, with 11 bases between. Germline V CDR1 and CDR2: SEHNR, FQNEAQ (reference sequence). CDR3 in amino acids: CASSPRTSEKLFF. The CDR3 region has the DNA TGTGCCAGCAGCCCTAGGACAAGTGAAAAACTGTTTTTT.

V and J are TRBV28 and TRBJ1-4; D gene unclear. Germline CDR1 and CDR2: MDHEN and SYDVKM. V was trimmed by 7 bases and J by 6 bases, leaving 15 bases between them. The CDR3 is 14 amino acids. The CDR3 DNA reads as TGTGCCAGCACCAAGATCACTGAAGATGAAAAACTGTTTTTT. Residues: CASTKITEDEKLFF.

This sequence joins TRBV19 and TRBJ2-1; TRBD2 matches at 7 bases. Germline-derived CDR1 and CDR2 are LNHDA and SQIVND (reference sequence). The CDR3 consists of 18 residues. With V trimmed by 3 bases and J by 7 bases, 18 bases remained unmatched. The chain's CDR3 is CASSMGPSSRVGGNEQFF. For the CDR3, the DNA is TGTGCCAGTAGTATGGGCCCCTCCTCTCGGGTGGGGGGGAATGAGCAGTTCTTC.

V is TRBV5-1 and J is TRBJ1-1, with D perhaps matching TRBD1 (6 bases). The V end lost 0 bases, the J end lost 1 base, and 13 bases lay between the germline ends. The CDR3 sequence is 16 residues long. Germline values: CDR1 SGHRS, CDR2 YFSETQ. This CDR3 is CASSLATGLPNTEAFF. CDR3 bases: TGCGCCAGCAGCTTGGCAACAGGGCTCCCGAACACTGAAGCTTTCTTT.

The rearrangement links TRBV6-4 to TRBJ2-4; TRBD2 matches at 12 bases. CDR3 size: 20 residues. V gave up 3 bases and J gave up 1 base; unmatched junction bases: 13. CDR1 MRHNA and CDR2 SNTAGT come from the germline V gene. CDR3 coding DNA: TGTGCCAGCAGTGATCCCGGACTAGCGGGAAAATTGGGGGCCAAAAACATTCAGTACTTC. Translating it yields CASSDPGLAGKLGAKNIQYF.

The chain carries TRBV30 and TRBJ2-1, with a possible D match to TRBD1 (5 bases). V dropped 5 bases and J dropped 8 bases, with 19 bases sitting between them. The CDR3 covers 14 residues. From germline, CDR1 is GTSNPN and CDR2 SVGIG (reference sequence). CDR3: CAWGLSTASDEQFF. CDR3 nucleotide sequence: TGTGCCTGGGGTCTTTCGACAGCCAGCGATGAGCAGTTCTTC.

The chain couples TRBV5-6 to TRBJ2-3; D unclear. The CDR3 covers 16 residues. Germline lookup yields CDR1 SGHDT and CDR2 YYEEEE. V lost 2 bases and J 2 bases, leaving 15 bases between the germline ends. Here the CDR3 DNA reads TGTGCCAGCAGCTTCCCTCTGACAACGTACACAGATACGCAGTATTTT. Its protein is CASSFPLTTYTDTQYF.

The J gene is TRBJ1-1, the V gene TRBV6-5, with TRBD1 identical over 7 bases. This CDR3 region has 15 residues. Germline V gives CDR1 MNHEY, CDR2 SVGAGI. After removal of 2 bases from V and 9 bases from J, the junction contained 12 bases not matched to a gene. Here the CDR3 reads CASSYSVSGGQKAFF. DNA of the CDR3: TGTGCCAGCAGTTACAGTGTTTCAGGGGGGCAGAAAGCTTTCTTT.